Sequencing of this T cell receptor (beta chain) was carried out in a study of T cell responses to AZD1222 COVID-19 vaccine. The study's findings and limits: In the spike-specific TCR repertoire, nearly half reportedly target unmutated variant regions.

With regard to this clone: Antigen: not known.

Using immunoSEQ multiplex PCR, the repertoire was profiled, and TCRdb retains in-frame clones only, with some absent. This sample has roughly 270,000 clones, with 90% to 95% found just once. V trimming: 5 bases; J trimming: 3 bases; junction bases outside the gene matches: 5. CDR1 and CDR2 (germline): SGHKS, YYEKEE (reference sequence). The CDR3 is 14 amino acids. Doses given second, at about 4 or about 12 weeks, were pooled. V usage is TRBV5-5 and J usage is TRBJ1-5, with TRBD1 matching over 7 bases. This TCR derives from an adult who received the AZD1222 COVID-19 vaccine. The sample in question was peripheral blood, obtained 28 days after the second AZD1222 dose. CDR3 nucleotides: TGTGCCAGCAGAGGGGGCCAGGCCAATCAGCCCCAGCATTTT. Protein: CASRGGQANQPQHF.